This T cell receptor (beta chain) was obtained from a study of T-cell memory formation after mild COVID-19. Study in general: Clustering of TCRs was largely donor specific. The study's findings and limits: Of the contracting clones, CD4+ ones lay mainly in CM and EM, and CD8+ ones in EMRA. Contracting clones, day 15 to 85, had balanced CD4/CD8, and later expanders favored CD4+. Pre-infection memory harbored some responding clones, suggesting cross-reactive memory joined.

TCRdb processed the 5' RACE reads anew with MiXCR; each CDR3 protein has one entry. This sample has tens of thousands of distinct CDR3 sequences, with 11% found just once. This clonotype was counted ten times or more. Its specificity is unknown. Looked up from germline, CDR1 is SGHAT and CDR2 is FQNNGV. CDR3 length equals 14 residues. Trimming pared 5 bases from V and 5 bases from J, leaving 15 bases between. The chain is built from TRBV11-2 and TRBJ2-5, with D perhaps TRBD1 (6 bases). Material for sequencing was PBMCs or a T cell subset sorted from them (not recorded which). The TCR sequence derives from a man aged 18-30 years who had mild COVID-19 (a few samples of this study predate the infection). Cell type and time point are not known. The CDR3 region is CASSGETGWETQYF. In DNA form, the CDR3 reads TGTGCCAGCAGCGGTGAGACAGGTTGGGAGACCCAGTACTTC.